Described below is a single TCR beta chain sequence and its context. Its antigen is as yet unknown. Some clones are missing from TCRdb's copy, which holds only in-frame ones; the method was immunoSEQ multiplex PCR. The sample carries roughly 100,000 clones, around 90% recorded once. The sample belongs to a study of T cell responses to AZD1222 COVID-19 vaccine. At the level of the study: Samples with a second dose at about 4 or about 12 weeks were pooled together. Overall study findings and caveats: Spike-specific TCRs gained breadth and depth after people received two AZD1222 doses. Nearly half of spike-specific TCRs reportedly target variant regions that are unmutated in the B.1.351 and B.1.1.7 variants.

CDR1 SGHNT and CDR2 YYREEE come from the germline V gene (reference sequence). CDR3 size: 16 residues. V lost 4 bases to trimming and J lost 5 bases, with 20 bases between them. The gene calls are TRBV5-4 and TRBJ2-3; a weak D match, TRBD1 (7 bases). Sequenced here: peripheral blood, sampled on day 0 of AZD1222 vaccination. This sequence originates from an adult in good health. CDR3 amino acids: CASSPFQGGTQDTQYF. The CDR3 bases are TGTGCCAGCAGCCCGTTTCAGGGGGGCACTCAAGATACGCAGTATTTT.